This entry lists 26 T cell receptor beta chains sequenced from one sample in a study of shared clonotypes between healthy human individuals. Only in-frame clones appear in the TCRdb table, and some are missing; sequencing was by immunoSEQ multiplex PCR. Altogether millions of clones are present, 85% to 95% being singletons, with the ten largest covering 0.13%. The specimen sequenced was naive CD4+ T cells sorted from blood. Specified subset: CD45RA+ positively selected. These receptors all come from a young man in good health.

The chain uses TRBV19 and TRBJ1-1; 7 bases fit TRBD1. The CDR3 length is 15 residues. Trimming took 4 bases from V and 1 from J; bases not matched to a gene: 6. CDR1 is LNHDA and CDR2 is SQIVND in the germline V gene (reference sequence). The CDR3 DNA is TGTGCCAGTAGTACCTACAGGGGTAAGAACACTGAAGCTTTCTTT. Protein product: CASSTYRGKNTEAFF.

The chain combines TRBV6-6 with TRBJ1-5, with D perhaps TRBD1 (6 bases). The CDR3 spans 15 residues. The germline V gene encodes CDR1 MNHNY and CDR2 SVGAGI (reference sequence). Trimming pared 6 bases from V and 2 bases from J, leaving 14 bases between. This CDR3 is CASRRDTQGNQPQHF. DNA of the CDR3: TGTGCCAGCAGACGGGACACCCAAGGCAATCAGCCCCAGCATTTT.

The gene calls are TRBV29-1 and TRBJ2-7, with 11 bases identical to TRBD2. This CDR3 contains 15 residues. Losses at the gene ends were 3 bases for V and 4 bases for J; bases not matched to a gene: 8. Germline CDR1 and CDR2: SQVTM and ANQGSEA. In DNA form, the CDR3 reads TGCAGCGTTGAGAACCCGGGACTAGCGGAATACGAGCAGTACTTC. This codes for CSVENPGLAEYEQYF.

V and J are TRBV12-5 and TRBJ2-7, with TRBD2 matching 11 bases. The germline gives CDR1 LGHNT, CDR2 FRNRAP. V lost 3 bases and J lost 6; bases outside the gene matches: 10. This CDR3 region has 16 residues. CDR3 residues: CASGFYLAGGPREQYF. The DNA of the CDR3 is TGTGCTAGTGGTTTTTACTTAGCGGGAGGGCCACGCGAGCAGTACTTC.

The CDR3 reads CAWRAGTLETQYF. CDR3 nucleotide sequence: TGTGCCTGGAGGGCCGGGACACTGGAGACCCAGTACTTC. The genes are TRBV30 and TRBJ2-5; D is perhaps TRBD1 (6 bases). The CDR3 loop spans 13 amino acids. Germline V lookup: CDR1 GTSNPN, CDR2 SVGIG (reference sequence). V lost 3 bases and J lost 5, with 13 bases in between.

The chain links TRBV27 to TRBJ1-6; 9 nucleotides agree with TRBD1. CDR3 size: 13 residues. CDR1 is MNHEY and CDR2 is SMNVEV in the germline V gene (reference sequence). Losses at the gene ends were 11 bases for V and 5 bases for J; bases not matched to a gene: 4. DNA for the CDR3: TGTGCCGTACGACAGGGGGATAATTCACCCCTCCACTTT. Protein product: CAVRQGDNSPLHF.

V usage is TRBV4-3 and J usage is TRBJ2-2; 10 bases align to TRBD1. V was pared by 4 bases and J by 7 bases, with 6 bases of the junction left unmatched. The CDR3 is 15 residues long. Per the germline V gene, CDR1 is LGHNA and CDR2 is YSLEER. In DNA, the CDR3 is TGCGCCAGCAGCCGGGACAGGGGAGTCGGCGGGGAGCTGTTTTTT. The encoded protein is CASSRDRGVGGELFF.

This clone has only one observation. This CDR3 is CASSFQRNGETQYF. Here the CDR3 DNA reads TGTGCCAGCAGCTTCCAACGCAATGGGGAGACCCAGTACTTC. V is TRBV7-9 and J is TRBJ2-5; D remains ambiguous. In germline, CDR1 is SEHNR, CDR2 FQNEAQ (reference sequence). Trimming left V 3 bases short and J 5 bases short, with 13 bases between. CDR3 length: 14 amino acids.

In its sample, this clone was seen a few times. The chain recombines TRBV11-3 with TRBJ2-3; D is possibly TRBD1 (5 bases). The CDR3 has 13 amino acids. Per the germline V gene, CDR1 is SGHNT and CDR2 is YENEEA. Trimming left V 5 bases short and J 9 bases short, with 15 bases between. The CDR3 sequence: CASSTETQGTQYF. The CDR3 DNA reads TGTGCCAGCAGCACCGAGACTCAGGGCACGCAGTATTTT.

The CDR3: CASSEDRTNYGYTF. Written as DNA, the CDR3 is TGTGCCAGCAGTGAAGATCGTACTAACTATGGCTACACCTTC. J is TRBJ1-2 and V is TRBV2; D call uncertain. This CDR3 has 14 residues. Trimming removed 1 base at V and 0 bases at J, with 6 bases between. From germline, CDR1 is SNHLY and CDR2 FYNNEI.

This chain links TRBV5-6 with TRBJ2-1; 12 nucleotides line up with TRBD2. CDR1 and CDR2 (germline): SGHDT, YYEEEE. The ends lost 1 base at V and 8 bases at J; junction bases unmatched: 13. The CDR3 length is 18 residues. The CDR3 coding sequence is TGTGCCAGCAGCTTGTGGCTAGCGGGAGGGCCTCGAGTAGATGAGCAGTTCTTC. Its protein is CASSLWLAGGPRVDEQFF. The complete variable domain, with remaining parts taken from reference TRBV5-6 and TRBJ2-1, reads DAGVTQSPTHLIKTRGQQVTLRCSPKSGHDTVSWYQQALGQGPQFIFQYYEEEERQRGNFPDRFSGHQFPNYSSELNVNALLLGDSALYLCASSLWLAGGPRVDEQFFGPGTRLTVL.

The chain combines TRBV4-3 with TRBJ2-7; D possibly matches TRBD1 or TRBD2 (5 bases each). This CDR3 is built from 15 residues. V was clipped by 0 bases and J by 2 bases, with 11 bases between them. The V gene's germline CDR1 is LGHNA and CDR2 YSLEER. The CDR3 spells CASSQEFGDPYEQYF. The CDR3 nucleotides are TGCGCCAGCAGCCAAGAGTTCGGGGACCCCTACGAGCAGTACTTC.

A note on this clone: The same CDR3 can be traced to other DNA sequences in this sample. The V gene is TRBV6-6, the J gene TRBJ1-2; D unclear. V was pared by 2 bases and J by 0 bases, with 4 bases between. The CDR3 has 13 amino acids. CDR1 MNHNY and CDR2 SVGAGI come from the germline V gene (reference sequence). CDR3 bases: TGTGCCAGCAGTTACCGAGCTAACTATGGCTACACCTTC. Protein: CASSYRANYGYTF.

V and J are TRBV5-1 and TRBJ2-4; D ambiguous. Per germline, CDR1 SGHRS and CDR2 YFSETQ. This CDR3 spans 17 amino acids. The V end lost 0 bases, the J end lost 0 bases, and 13 bases lay between the germline ends. CDR3 residues: CASSLARSLLAKNIQYF. The CDR3 bases are TGCGCCAGCAGCTTGGCCAGGAGCCTTTTAGCCAAAAACATTCAGTACTTC. Complete variable domain (other parts from reference TRBV5-1 and TRBJ2-4): KAGVTQTPRYLIKTRGQQVTLSCSPISGHRSVSWYQQTPGQGLQFLFEYFSETQRNKGNFPGRFSGRQFSNSRSEMNVSTLELGDSALYLCASSLARSLLAKNIQYFGAGTRLSVL.

Turning to this clone: Within the sample, other DNA sequences also encode this same CDR3. The rearrangement uses TRBV9 and TRBJ2-1, with 16 bases that match TRBD2. CDR3 length: 15 amino acids. J was trimmed by 9 bases and V by 2 bases; bases with no gene match: 2. CDR1 and CDR2 from the germline V gene are SGDLS and YYNGEE. Written as DNA, the CDR3 is TGTGCCAGCAGCGTCGGGACTAGCGGGAGGGGTGAGCAGTTCTTC. It specifies CASSVGTSGRGEQFF.

Comment on this clone: Other DNA sequences within the sample encode an identical CDR3. The chain couples TRBV5-1 to TRBJ2-3; a weak D match, TRBD2 (6 bases). This CDR3 region has 16 residues. Trimming took off 4 bases at V and 3 bases at J, with 18 bases between the two ends. CDR1 SGHRS and CDR2 YFSETQ come from the germline V gene. The CDR3 nucleotides are TGCGCCAGCAGCCTTGGCGGGAAGACCTCGACAGATACGCAGTATTTT. This gives the protein CASSLGGKTSTDTQYF. The complete variable domain, with remaining parts taken from reference TRBV5-1 and TRBJ2-3, reads KAGVTQTPRYLIKTRGQQVTLSCSPISGHRSVSWYQQTPGQGLQFLFEYFSETQRNKGNFPGRFSGRQFSNSRSEMNVSTLELGDSALYLCASSLGGKTSTDTQYFGPGTRLTVL.

V usage is TRBV29-1 and J usage is TRBJ2-7; 9 positions match TRBD1. CDR3 length equals 13 residues. The germline V gene has CDR1 SQVTM and CDR2 ANQGSEA. The junction had 9 bases not matched to a gene; V was cut back by 5 bases and J by 7 bases. CDR3: CSVTTGGIREQYF. Here the CDR3 DNA reads TGCAGCGTTACGACAGGGGGGATACGTGAGCAGTACTTC.

The chain joins TRBV9 to TRBJ2-3; D tentatively reads TRBD1 or TRBD2 (5 bases each). Trimming shortened V by 0 bases and J by 4 bases, and 9 bases separated the two germline ends. There are 14 residues in the CDR3. Germline V gives CDR1 SGDLS, CDR2 YYNGEE. The CDR3 nucleotides are TGTGCCAGCAGCGTAGGGGGGTGGGCAGATACGCAGTATTTT. This gives the protein CASSVGGWADTQYF.

The rearrangement uses TRBV30 and TRBJ1-1, with 12 bases matching TRBD1. CDR3 length: 14 residues. Germline assignment: CDR1 GTSNPN and CDR2 SVGIG (reference sequence). The CDR3 loop is CAAGQGARNTEAFF. The DNA for the CDR3 is TGTGCGGCGGGACAGGGGGCTAGGAACACTGAAGCTTTCTTT.

The chain joins TRBV4-1 to TRBJ2-7; D perhaps matches TRBD2 (5 bases). Germline V gene lookup returns CDR1 MGHRA and CDR2 YSYEKL. The CDR3 sequence is 13 residues long. V lost 5 bases to trimming and J lost 1 base, with 9 bases between them. CDR3 residues: CASSVRDSYEQYF. Written as DNA, the CDR3 is TGCGCCAGCAGCGTCCGGGATTCCTACGAGCAGTACTTC.

The rearrangement joins TRBV7-2 to TRBJ1-3; 7 bases match TRBD1. The CDR3 contains 16 residues. Germline lookup yields CDR1 SGHTA and CDR2 FQGNSA. V lost 1 base to trimming and J lost 1 base; unmatched junction nucleotides: 4. CDR3 protein: CASSLDQGGSGNTIYF. Written as DNA, the CDR3 is TGTGCCAGCAGCTTAGACCAGGGGGGGTCTGGAAACACCATATATTTT.

Turning to this clone: Distinct nucleotide sequences in the sample also encode this CDR3. The V gene is TRBV10-3, the J gene TRBJ2-3; 7 nucleotides match TRBD2. The CDR3 length is 13 residues. The germline gives CDR1 ENHRY, CDR2 SYGVKD. The V and J ends lost 6 bases and 3 bases, in that order; junction bases with no gene match: 3. CDR3 loop: CAIRGRETDTQYF. The CDR3 bases are TGTGCCATCAGGGGGAGGGAGACAGATACGCAGTATTTT.

This clone appeared a single time. The J gene is TRBJ1-5, the V gene TRBV7-2; D unclear. This CDR3 contains 14 residues. Looked up from germline, CDR1 is SGHTA and CDR2 is FQGNSA. The V end lost 1 base, the J end lost 3 bases, and 7 bases lay between the germline ends. The CDR3, as DNA: TGTGCCAGCAGCTTAGTGACACCCAATCAGCCCCAGCATTTT. It translates to CASSLVTPNQPQHF.

This chain joins TRBV7-9 and TRBJ1-3, with a weak D call TRBD1 (5 bases). Germline CDR1 and CDR2: SEHNR and FQNEAQ (reference sequence). The ends were cut back, 5 bases at V and 4 bases at J, with 12 bases in the middle. The CDR3 consists of 14 residues. The CDR3 DNA sequence: TGTGCCAGCAGCGTCCAGGGTGACGGAAACACCATATATTTT. Translating it yields CASSVQGDGNTIYF. Looking up the rest from reference TRBV7-9 and TRBJ1-3 gives the full variable domain: DTGVSQNPRHKITKRGQNVTFRCDPISEHNRLYWYRQTLGQGPEFLTYFQNEAQLEKSRLLSDRFSAERPKGSFSTLEIQRTEQGDSAMYLCASSVQGDGNTIYFGEGSWLTVV.

The chain has TRBV5-4 and TRBJ2-6; tentative D call: TRBD1 (6 bases). V lost 6 bases and J lost 1, with 17 bases in between. In germline, CDR1 is SGHNT, CDR2 YYREEE (reference sequence). The CDR3 is made up of 17 amino acids. CDR3 sequence (DNA): TGTGCCAGCAACCCGGACAGACCGAAATCTGGGGCCAACGTCCTGACTTTC. Encoded protein: CASNPDRPKSGANVLTF.

This clone has just one count. The V gene is TRBV7-9, the J gene TRBJ1-2; 10 nucleotides align to TRBD1. The V and J ends lost 8 bases and 9 bases, in that order; junction bases with no gene match: 12. CDR3 length: 14 residues. Germline V gene sequence: CDR1 SEHNR, CDR2 FQNEAQ (reference sequence). CDR3 in amino acids: CASYHSGTGESYTF. DNA of the CDR3: TGTGCCAGCTATCATTCCGGGACAGGGGAAAGCTACACCTTC.